Listed here are 10 T cell receptor beta chains from one sample, sequenced in a study of siplizumab effects on memory and regulatory T cells (dated by TCRdb to between 2017 and 2020). The library was made by the immunoSEQ multiplex PCR assay. TCRdb re-hosts the immuneACCESS table, in-frame sequences only. Its copies lack some clones; in the studies checked, an unresolved V gene accounts for under half of them, and the cause for the rest is not known. The sample table shows more than 60,000 clones, and around 93% are seen once. 5% of the sample belongs to the ten largest clones. Sequencing used CD8+ T cells sorted from blood. These receptor sequences come from a human donor in good health.

V gene TRBV7-6 combines with J gene TRBJ2-2; no reliable D call. Germline CDR1 is SGHVS and CDR2 is FNYEAQ. The CDR3 is made up of 15 amino acids. Between the trimmed V and J ends, which lost 2 bases and 1 base, there was a span of 8 bases. The CDR3 nucleotides read TGTGCCAGCAGCTTACGGGCTGAGAACACCGGGGAGCTGTTTTTT. Translated, it gives CASSLRAENTGELFF.

The J gene is TRBJ2-1, the V gene TRBV11-2, with D maybe TRBD2 (5 bases). The V gene's germline CDR1 is SGHAT and CDR2 FQNNGV. The CDR3 totals 13 residues. V lost 5 bases, J lost 8 bases, and 13 bases lay in between. This CDR3 is CASSTLGSDEQFF. CDR3 nucleotides: TGTGCCAGCAGCACCCTGGGGAGCGATGAGCAGTTCTTC.

The chain carries TRBV7-6 and TRBJ1-3; unclear D gene. V lost 2 bases, J lost 1 base, and 6 bases lay in between. The germline V gene has CDR1 SGHVS and CDR2 FNYEAQ. CDR3 size: 14 residues. The CDR3 region has the DNA TGTGCCAGCAGCTTATGGGAATCTGGAAACACCATATATTTT. Its protein product is CASSLWESGNTIYF.

The chain uses TRBV5-1 and TRBJ1-4; D is ambiguous. The CDR3 is 14 amino acids. Between the trimmed V and J ends, which lost 4 bases and 3 bases, there was a span of 10 bases. Germline-derived CDR1 and CDR2 are SGHRS and YFSETQ. The CDR3 sequence is CASSIQNSNEKLFF. The CDR3 DNA is TGCGCCAGCAGCATACAGAATTCTAATGAAAAACTGTTTTTT.

The chain is built from TRBV12-5 and TRBJ2-7; D is ambiguous. Deletions cut 4 bases from V and 0 bases from J, with 13 bases between. Germline lookup yields CDR1 LGHNT and CDR2 FRNRAP. CDR3 size: 15 residues. The CDR3 DNA sequence: TGTGCTAGTGGTTCGGCAGGCCTGGACTCCTACGAGCAGTACTTC. Amino acids: CASGSAGLDSYEQYF.

This clone was seen just once. V is TRBV7-9 and J is TRBJ2-5; D is perhaps TRBD1 (5 bases). The CDR3 runs to 14 residues. The V gene's germline CDR1 is SEHNR and CDR2 FQNEAQ (reference sequence). V was clipped by 6 bases and J by 4 bases, with 15 bases between them. In DNA form, the CDR3 reads TGTGCCAGCAGTTTACAAGGGGATTTAGAGACCCAGTACTTC. Its translation is CASSLQGDLETQYF.

V is TRBV27 and J is TRBJ1-6; D possibly corresponds to TRBD1 (5 bases). The V end lost 3 bases, the J end lost 3 bases, and 9 bases lay between the germline ends. CDR1 and CDR2 from the germline V gene are MNHEY and SMNVEV (reference sequence). The CDR3 covers 15 residues. CDR3: CASSFDSDYNSPLHF. CDR3 nucleotide sequence: TGTGCCAGCAGTTTTGACAGCGACTATAATTCACCCCTCCACTTT.

The rearrangement uses TRBV11-2 and TRBJ2-2; D not certain. Looked up from germline, CDR1 is SGHAT and CDR2 is FQNNGV. With 3 bases removed from V and 2 bases from J, the gap between germline ends came to 7 bases. The CDR3 is made up of 14 amino acids. The CDR3 region has the DNA TGTGCCAGCAGCTTTGGGCCCAACACCGGGGAGCTGTTTTTT. Protein sequence: CASSFGPNTGELFF.

The J gene is TRBJ2-1, the V gene TRBV27; D unresolved. The CDR3 covers 14 residues. The V and J ends lost 4 bases and 6 bases respectively, with 13 bases between them. CDR1 is MNHEY, CDR2 SMNVEV, per germline (reference sequence). The CDR3 region has the DNA TGTGCCAGCAGTTCCGGACCACCACCCAATGAGCAGTTCTTC. Translating it yields CASSSGPPPNEQFF.

The J gene is TRBJ2-1, the V gene TRBV19, with TRBD1 as a possible D gene (6 bases). Trimming took 5 bases from V and 2 from J, leaving 13 bases between them. The germline CDR1 and CDR2 sequences are LNHDA and SQIVND (reference sequence). The CDR3 runs to 15 residues. DNA for the CDR3: TGTGCCAGTAGTCCTTCCGCAGGGGCCTACAATGAGCAGTTCTTC. This codes for CASSPSAGAYNEQFF.